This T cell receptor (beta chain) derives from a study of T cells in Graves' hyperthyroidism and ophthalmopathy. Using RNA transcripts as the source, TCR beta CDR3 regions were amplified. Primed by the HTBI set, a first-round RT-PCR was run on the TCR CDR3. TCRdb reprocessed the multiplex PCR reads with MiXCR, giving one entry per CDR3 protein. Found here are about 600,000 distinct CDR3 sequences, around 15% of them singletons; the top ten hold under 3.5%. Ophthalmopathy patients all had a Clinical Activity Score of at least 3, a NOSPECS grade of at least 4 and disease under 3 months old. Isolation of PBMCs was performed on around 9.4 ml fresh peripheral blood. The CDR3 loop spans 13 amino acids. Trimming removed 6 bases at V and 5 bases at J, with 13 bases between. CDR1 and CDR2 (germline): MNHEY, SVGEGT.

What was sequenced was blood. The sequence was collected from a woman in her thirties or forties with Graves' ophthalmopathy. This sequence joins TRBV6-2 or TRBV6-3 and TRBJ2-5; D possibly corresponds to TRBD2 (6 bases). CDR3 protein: CASRTEGTETQYF. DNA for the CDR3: TGTGCCAGCAGAACGGAGGGGACGGAGACCCAGTACTTC.